The clone carrying this T cell receptor (beta chain) came up a few times. Its antigen is undetermined. Every TCR cDNA molecule bore its own unique molecular identifier. TCRdb fed the 5' RACE reads into MiXCR, producing one record per CDR3 protein. Of tens of thousands of distinct CDR3 sequences in the sample, about an eighth were seen once. The time point: sample taken at primary tumor resection. Sequencing was performed on whole RNA extracted from tumor and nontumor lung tissue, or from frozen PBMC, and the material was left unsorted. The 72 donors had untreated early-stage non-small cell lung cancer. This entry belongs to a study of spatial heterogeneity in lung cancer. Study observations and caveats: At resection, ubiquitous expanded tumor TCRs appeared in blood more than at follow-up.

The CDR3 is 19 amino acids. Per the germline V gene, CDR1 is SGHVS and CDR2 is FNYEAQ. V was pared by 5 bases and J by 1 base, with 17 bases of the junction left unmatched. Here the sequenced sample was PBMCs, taken at surgery. The genes are TRBV7-6 and TRBJ2-5; 9 bases are a match to TRBD1. The clonotype originates from a male donor with early-stage non-small cell lung cancer. Here the CDR3 reads CASSPPGGPGQGIQETQYF. The CDR3, as DNA: TGTGCCAGCAGCCCCCCGGGGGGTCCGGGACAGGGTATCCAAGAGACCCAGTACTTC.